These T cell receptor beta chains were read from a single sample in a study of T cells in localized non-small cell lung cancer. Generated by immunoSEQ multiplex PCR, the TCRdb table keeps only in-frame clones and is missing some. The data hold over 1,500 clones, with roughly a quarter observed a single time. This specimen was normal lung tissue next to the tumor, taken before any cancer treatment. The receptor set was obtained from a female donor of 60 years or more with stage II lung adenocarcinoma. Both conserved end residues are part of each CDR3. A D gene is named only where the DNA matches it firmly. Clone size appears in some rows only: once, few, many, or a class for an expanded clone.

>NA|TRBJ1-6|TRBV10-2|TRBD1
CASSQDRQDSPLHF
>NA|TRBJ1-5|TRBV18|NA
CASSPDVNQPQHF
>NA|TRBJ2-7|TRBV14|NA
CASSQDLFSEQYF
>NA|TRBJ2-1|TRBV9|TRBD2
CASSEGLAGLNEQFF
>NA|TRBJ2-2|TRBV6-8|NA
CASSDSGRSTGELFF
>NA|TRBJ2-6|TRBV19|NA
CASSIAEGTGANVLTF
>NA|TRBJ2-5|TRBV6-8|NA
CASSDGGFGETQYF
>NA|TRBJ2-3|TRBV11-3|TRBD2
CASSFRREPWVDTQYF
>few|TRBJ2-5|TRBV7-2|TRBD1
CASSSGQPGETQYF
>NA|TRBJ1-3|TRBV28|TRBD1
CASTEQGASGNTIYF
>few|TRBJ2-5|TRBV5-1|TRBD1
CASSRGQGLAQQETQYF
>few|TRBJ2-1|TRBV6-8|NA
CASALSVLRGEQFF
>few|TRBJ1-2|TRBV25-1|NA
CASSEGGGGYTF
>NA|TRBJ2-2|TRBV5-1|NA
CASSLAGIGLSGELFF
>few|TRBJ2-1|TRBV9|TRBD2
CASREREGRFYNEQFF
>few|TRBJ2-7|TRBV7-8|NA
CASSLDPTRGQYF
>NA|TRBJ2-1|TRBV9|NA
CASSAPAAGSYNEQFF
>NA|TRBJ2-5|TRBV9|NA
CASSVGSAKQTQYF
>NA|TRBJ1-5|TRBV19|TRBD1
CASSVQGAGNQPQHF
>NA|TRBJ2-7|TRBV18|TRBD2
CASSPSGTRYEQYF
>NA|TRBJ2-1|TRBV6-8|NA
CASTTGRPPSYNEQFF
>once|TRBJ2-4|TRBV19|TRBD1
CASSTGGVNIQYF
>NA|TRBJ1-4|TRBV4-1|NA
CASSQAQVEEKLFF
>few|TRBJ2-7|TRBV6-8|NA
CASSLGRNSYEQYF
>NA|TRBJ2-1|TRBV15|TRBD2
CATSRDRAGEVNEQFF
>medium-sized|TRBJ2-1|TRBV11-3|NA
CASSFEVTSYNEQFF
>NA|TRBJ2-1|TRBV19|NA
CASGSQDNEQFF
>NA|TRBJ2-1|TRBV28|TRBD2
CASRRASGSDPNEQFF
>NA|TRBJ2-1|TRBV16|TRBD1
CASSQSGGQGASGEQFF
>medium-sized|TRBJ1-2|TRBV9|NA
CASSTTDRNYGYTF
>few|TRBJ2-1|TRBV11-3|NA
CASSLFSDGGNEQFF
>few|TRBJ2-1|TRBV9|NA
CASSVAPTQGRGLNEQFF
>medium-sized|TRBJ2-7|TRBV6-8|NA
CASSRGSGFSYEQYF
>large|TRBJ2-4|TRBV11-3|TRBD2
CASSLVRGGPNIQYF
>NA|TRBJ1-5|TRBV6-8|TRBD1
CASSDHPRGEYSNQPQHF
>NA|TRBJ2-5|TRBV11-3|TRBD2
CASSSLAGEETQYF
>NA|TRBJ2-1|TRBV14|NA
CASSQDLATEKFF
>once|TRBJ1-4|TRBV19|NA
CASSGRGTANEKLFF
>NA|TRBJ1-5|TRBV28|NA
CASTRTRNQPQHF
>few|TRBJ1-2|TRBV30|NA
CAWSVLSGTAYGYTF
>NA|TRBJ2-1|TRBV11-3|TRBD2
CASSLAGTSGSNEQFF
>few|TRBJ2-7|TRBV5-1|NA
CASSREAGSGDAQYF
>medium-sized|TRBJ2-7|TRBV6-8|NA
CASSYPPSGWMVFEQYF
>NA|TRBJ1-1|TRBV11-3|NA
CASSPGRTLNTEAFF
>medium-sized|TRBJ2-4|TRBV6-8|TRBD1
CASTPGTDQNIQYF
>NA|TRBJ2-7|TRBV7-1|NA
CASSLLPGGEQYF
>medium-sized|TRBJ2-5|TRBV6-8|TRBD2
CASSYFLAGYQETQYF
>NA|TRBJ1-1|TRBV7-6|NA
CASSQGMGHATEAFF
>NA|TRBJ2-3|TRBV28|TRBD2
CASRYPGTSGTLPQYF
>NA|TRBJ1-4|TRBV9|TRBD1
CASSVDGTGVDEKLFF
>NA|TRBJ2-1|TRBV19|NA
CASSTAPDEQFF
>medium-sized|TRBJ2-5|TRBV11-3|TRBD1
CASRDGTVLQETQYF
>few|TRBJ2-2|TRBV6-8|NA
CASSYSSQGSTGELFF
>few|TRBJ1-1|TRBV6-8|NA
CASSSGGGNTEAFF
>few|TRBJ2-7|TRBV7-5|NA
CASSFRDSLSYEQYF